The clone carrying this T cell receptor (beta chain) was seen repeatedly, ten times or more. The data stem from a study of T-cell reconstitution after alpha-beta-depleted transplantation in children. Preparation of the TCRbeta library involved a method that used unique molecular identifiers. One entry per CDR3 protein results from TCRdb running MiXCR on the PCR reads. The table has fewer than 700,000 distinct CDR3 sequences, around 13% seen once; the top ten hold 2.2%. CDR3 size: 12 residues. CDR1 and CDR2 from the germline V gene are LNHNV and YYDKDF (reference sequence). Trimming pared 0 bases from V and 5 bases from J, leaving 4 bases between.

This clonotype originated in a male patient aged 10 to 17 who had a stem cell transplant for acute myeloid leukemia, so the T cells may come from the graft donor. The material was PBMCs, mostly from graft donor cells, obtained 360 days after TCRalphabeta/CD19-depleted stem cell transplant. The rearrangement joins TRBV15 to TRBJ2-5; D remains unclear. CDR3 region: CATSRDVETQYF. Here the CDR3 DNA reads TGTGCCACCAGCAGAGATGTGGAGACCCAGTACTTC. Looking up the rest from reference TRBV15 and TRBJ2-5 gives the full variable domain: DAMVIQNPRYQVTQFGKPVTLSCSQTLNHNVMYWYQQKSSQAPKLLFHYYDKDFNNEADTPDNFQSRRPNTSFCFLDIRSPGLGDTAMYLCATSRDVETQYFGPGTRLLVL.